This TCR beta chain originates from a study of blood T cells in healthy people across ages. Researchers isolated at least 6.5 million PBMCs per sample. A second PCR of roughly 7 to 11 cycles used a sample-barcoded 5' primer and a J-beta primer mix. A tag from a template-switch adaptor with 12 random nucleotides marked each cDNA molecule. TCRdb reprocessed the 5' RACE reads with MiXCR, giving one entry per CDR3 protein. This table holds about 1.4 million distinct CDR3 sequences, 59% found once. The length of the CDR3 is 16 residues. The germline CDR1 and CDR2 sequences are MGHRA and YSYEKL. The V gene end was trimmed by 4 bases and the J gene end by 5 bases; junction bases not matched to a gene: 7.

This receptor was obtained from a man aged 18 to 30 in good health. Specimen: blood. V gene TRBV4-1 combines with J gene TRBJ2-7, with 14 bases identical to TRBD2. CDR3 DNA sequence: TGCGCCAGCAGCCGTGGGACTAGCGGGGGTAAGGACGAGCAGTACTTC. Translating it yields CASSRGTSGGKDEQYF.